This T cell receptor (beta chain) was sequenced for a study of T cell responses to AZD1222 COVID-19 vaccine. Study-wide context: Doses given second, at about 4 or about 12 weeks, were pooled.

CDR3 size: 15 residues. Germline CDR1 is LNHNV and CDR2 is YYDKDF (reference sequence). Trimming stripped 8 bases from V and 4 bases from J, with 18 bases between. Measured with immunoSEQ multiplex PCR; TCRdb has only the in-frame clones, and not every one. The sample includes 150,000 to 200,000 clones, 92% seen only once; the top ten take about 1.2%. This clone was seen a few times. What it recognizes is unknown. The study, taken as a whole, reports: Unmutated variant regions are reportedly the target of nearly half of TCRs that are spike-specific. Researchers report vaccine-associated CD4 TCRs spanning spike, with dominance at 160-218 and 743-854.

V usage is TRBV15 and J usage is TRBJ1-3; possibly TRBD1 for D (5 bases). The source was peripheral blood, collected on day 0 of AZD1222 vaccination. This receptor was taken from an adult in good health. The CDR3 region is CATSRDPAHGNTIYF. The DNA of the CDR3 is TGTGCCACCTCCAGGGACCCAGCGCACGGAAACACCATATATTTT.